Reported below is one T cell receptor beta chain. Here immunoSEQ multiplex PCR was the method, and the copy in TCRdb shows in-frame clones only, minus some. The table includes over 130,000 clones, 80% to 90% detected once. Unmatched junction bases numbered 4, after V lost 1 base and J lost 9 bases. Germline CDR1 and CDR2: SEHNR and FQNEAQ (reference sequence). The CDR3 has 15 residues. The data belong to a study of blood T cell repertoires in COVID-19. Sample: peripheral blood. The clonotype originates from a man in his 60s with active or convalescent COVID-19. V and J are TRBV7-9 and TRBJ2-1, with TRBD1 matching over 12 bases. CDR3 DNA sequence: TGTGCCAGCAGCTTAGGGGGACAGGGGGCAAGTGAGCAGTTCTTC. It specifies CASSLGGQGASEQFF.